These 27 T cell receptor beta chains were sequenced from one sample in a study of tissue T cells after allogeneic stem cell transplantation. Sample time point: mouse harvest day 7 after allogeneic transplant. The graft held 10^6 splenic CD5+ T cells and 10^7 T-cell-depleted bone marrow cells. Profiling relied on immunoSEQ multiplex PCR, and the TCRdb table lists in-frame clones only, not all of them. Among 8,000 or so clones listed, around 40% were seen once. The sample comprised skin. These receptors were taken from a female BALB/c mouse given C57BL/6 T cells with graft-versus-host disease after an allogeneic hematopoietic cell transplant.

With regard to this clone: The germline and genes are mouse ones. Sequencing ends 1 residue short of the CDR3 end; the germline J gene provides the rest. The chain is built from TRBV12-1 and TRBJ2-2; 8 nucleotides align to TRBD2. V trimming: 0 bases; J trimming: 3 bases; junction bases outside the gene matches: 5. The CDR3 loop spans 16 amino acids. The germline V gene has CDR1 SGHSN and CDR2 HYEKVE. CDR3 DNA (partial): TGTGCCAGCTCTCTCGTCTGGGGGGTAGACACCGGGCAGCTCTAC. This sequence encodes CASSLVWGVDTGQLY. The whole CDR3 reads CASSLVWGVDTGQLYF. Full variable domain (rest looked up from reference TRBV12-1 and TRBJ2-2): DSGVVQSPRHIIKEKGGRSVLTCIPISGHSNVVWYQQTLGKELKFLIQHYEKVERDKGFLPSRFSVQQFDDYHSEMNMSALELEDSAMYFCASSLVWGVDTGQLYFGEGSKLTVL.

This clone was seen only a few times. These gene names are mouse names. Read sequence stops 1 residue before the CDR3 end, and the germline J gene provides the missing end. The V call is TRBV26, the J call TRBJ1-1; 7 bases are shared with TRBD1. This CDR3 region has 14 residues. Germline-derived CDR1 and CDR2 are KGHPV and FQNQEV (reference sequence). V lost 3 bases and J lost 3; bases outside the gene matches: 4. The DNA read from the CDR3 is TGTGCCAGCAGTCTTTGGCAGGGGGACACAGAAGTCTTC. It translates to CASSLWQGDTEVF. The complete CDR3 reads CASSLWQGDTEVFF.

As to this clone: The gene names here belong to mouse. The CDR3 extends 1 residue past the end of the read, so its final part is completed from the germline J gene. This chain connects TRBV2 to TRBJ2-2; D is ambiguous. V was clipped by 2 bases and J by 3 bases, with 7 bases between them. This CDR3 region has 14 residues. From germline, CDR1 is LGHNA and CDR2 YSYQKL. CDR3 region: CASSQNSYTGQLYF. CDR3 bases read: TGTGCCAGCAGCCAAAACTCCTACACCGGGCAGCTCTAC.

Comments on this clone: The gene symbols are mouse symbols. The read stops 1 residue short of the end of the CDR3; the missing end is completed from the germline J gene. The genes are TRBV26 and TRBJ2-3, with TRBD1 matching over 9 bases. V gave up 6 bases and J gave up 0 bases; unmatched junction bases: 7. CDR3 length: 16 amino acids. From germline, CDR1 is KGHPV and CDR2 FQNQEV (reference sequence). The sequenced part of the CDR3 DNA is TGTGCCAGCAGACCCGGGACAGGGAAAAGTGCAGAAACGCTGTAT. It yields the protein CASRPGTGKSAETLY. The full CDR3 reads CASRPGTGKSAETLYF.

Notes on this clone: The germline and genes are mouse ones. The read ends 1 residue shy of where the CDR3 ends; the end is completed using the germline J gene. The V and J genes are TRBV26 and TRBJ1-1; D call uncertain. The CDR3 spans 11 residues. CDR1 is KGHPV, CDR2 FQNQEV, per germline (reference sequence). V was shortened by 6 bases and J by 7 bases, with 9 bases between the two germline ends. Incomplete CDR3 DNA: TGTGCCAGCAGCCCGACTGTAGAAGTCTTC. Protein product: CASSPTVEVF. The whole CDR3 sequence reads CASSPTVEVFF.

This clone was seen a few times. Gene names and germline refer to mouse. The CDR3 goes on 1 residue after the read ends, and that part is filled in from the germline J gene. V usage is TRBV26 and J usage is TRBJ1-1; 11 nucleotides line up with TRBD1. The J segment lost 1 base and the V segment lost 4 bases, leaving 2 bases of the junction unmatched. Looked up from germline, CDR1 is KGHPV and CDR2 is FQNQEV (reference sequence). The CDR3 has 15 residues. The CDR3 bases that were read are TGTGCCAGCAGTCGGGACAGGGGGGGGAACACAGAAGTCTTC. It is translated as CASSRDRGGNTEVF. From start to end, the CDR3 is CASSRDRGGNTEVFF.

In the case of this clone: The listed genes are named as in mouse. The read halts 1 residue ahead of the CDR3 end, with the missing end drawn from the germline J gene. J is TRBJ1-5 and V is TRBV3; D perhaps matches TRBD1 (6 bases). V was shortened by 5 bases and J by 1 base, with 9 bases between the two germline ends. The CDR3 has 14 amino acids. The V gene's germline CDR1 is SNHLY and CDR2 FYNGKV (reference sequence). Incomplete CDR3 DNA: TGTGCCAGCAGCCGGGACAAAAACAACCAGGCTCCGCTT. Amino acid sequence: CASSRDKNNQAPL. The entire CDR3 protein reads CASSRDKNNQAPLF. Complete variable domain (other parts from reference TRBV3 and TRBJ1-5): GPKVLQIPSHQIIDMGQMVTLNCDPVSNHLYFYWYKQILGQQMEFLVNFYNGKVMEKSKLFKDQFSVERPDGSYFTLKIQPTALEDSAVYFCASSRDKNNQAPLFGEGTRLSVL.

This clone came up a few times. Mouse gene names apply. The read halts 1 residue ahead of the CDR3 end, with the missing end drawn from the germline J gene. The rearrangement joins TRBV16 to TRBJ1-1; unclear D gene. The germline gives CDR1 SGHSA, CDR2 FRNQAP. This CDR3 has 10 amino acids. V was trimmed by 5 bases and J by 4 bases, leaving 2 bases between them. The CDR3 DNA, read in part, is TGTGCAAGCAGCCGCACAGAAGTCTTC. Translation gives CASSRTEVF. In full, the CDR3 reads CASSRTEVFF.

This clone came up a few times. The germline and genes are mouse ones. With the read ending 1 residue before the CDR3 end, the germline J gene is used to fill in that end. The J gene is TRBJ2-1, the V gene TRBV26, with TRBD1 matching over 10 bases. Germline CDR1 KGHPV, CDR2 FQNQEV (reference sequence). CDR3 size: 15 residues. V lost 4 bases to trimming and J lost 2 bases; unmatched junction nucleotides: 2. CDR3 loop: CASSPDRGYYAEQFF. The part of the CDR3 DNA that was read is TGTGCCAGCAGTCCGGACAGGGGGTACTATGCTGAGCAGTTC.

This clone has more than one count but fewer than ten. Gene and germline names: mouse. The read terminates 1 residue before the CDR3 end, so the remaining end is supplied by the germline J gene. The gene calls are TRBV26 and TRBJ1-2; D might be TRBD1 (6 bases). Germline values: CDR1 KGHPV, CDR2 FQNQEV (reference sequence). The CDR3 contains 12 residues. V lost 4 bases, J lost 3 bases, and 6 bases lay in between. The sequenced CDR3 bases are TGTGCCAGCAGTCCAGGGGACTCCGACTACACC. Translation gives CASSPGDSDYT. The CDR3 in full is CASSPGDSDYTF.

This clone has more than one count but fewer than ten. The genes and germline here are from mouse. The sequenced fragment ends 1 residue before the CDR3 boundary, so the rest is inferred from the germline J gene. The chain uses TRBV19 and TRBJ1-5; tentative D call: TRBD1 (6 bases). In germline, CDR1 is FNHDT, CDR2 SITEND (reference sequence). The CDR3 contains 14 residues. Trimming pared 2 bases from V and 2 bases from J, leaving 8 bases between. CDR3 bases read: TGTGCCAGCAGTATGGGGGGCGACAACCAGGCTCCGCTT. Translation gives CASSMGGDNQAPL. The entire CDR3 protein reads CASSMGGDNQAPLF.

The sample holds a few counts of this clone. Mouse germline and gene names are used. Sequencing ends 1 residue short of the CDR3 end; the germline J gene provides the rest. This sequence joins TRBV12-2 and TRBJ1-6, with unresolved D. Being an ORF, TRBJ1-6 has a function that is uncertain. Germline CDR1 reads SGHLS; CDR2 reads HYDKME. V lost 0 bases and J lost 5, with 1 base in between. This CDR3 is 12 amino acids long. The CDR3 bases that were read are TGTGCCAGCTCTCTCCATAATTCGCCCCTCTAC. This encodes CASSLHNSPLY. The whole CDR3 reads CASSLHNSPLYF.

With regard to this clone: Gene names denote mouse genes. CDR3 DNA, as far as it was read: TGTGCCAGCAGCTGGGACAGGGAGGGCACAGAAGTCTTC. It is translated as CASSWDREGTEVF. The entire CDR3 sequence reads CASSWDREGTEVFF. The J gene is TRBJ1-1, the V gene TRBV26, with 9 bases fitting TRBD1. The read gets to within 1 residue of the CDR3 end, and the germline J gene fills in the rest. The V and J ends lost 6 bases and 4 bases, in that order; junction bases with no gene match: 6. The CDR3 contains 14 residues. Germline loops: CDR1 KGHPV, CDR2 FQNQEV (reference sequence).

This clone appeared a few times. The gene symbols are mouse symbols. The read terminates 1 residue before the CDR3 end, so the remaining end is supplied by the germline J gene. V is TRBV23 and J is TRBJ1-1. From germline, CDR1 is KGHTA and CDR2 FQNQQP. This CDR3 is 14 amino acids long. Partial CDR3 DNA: TGCTCCAGCAGACGGACGTCTTCAAACACAGAAGTCTTC. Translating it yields CSSRRTSSNTEVF. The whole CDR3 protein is CSSRRTSSNTEVFF.

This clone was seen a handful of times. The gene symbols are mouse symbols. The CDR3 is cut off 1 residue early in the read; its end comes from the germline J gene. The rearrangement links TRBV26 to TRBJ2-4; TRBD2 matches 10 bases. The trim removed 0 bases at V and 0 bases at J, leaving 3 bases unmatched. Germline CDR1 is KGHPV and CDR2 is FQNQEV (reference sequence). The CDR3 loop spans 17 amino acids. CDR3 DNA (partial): TGTGCCAGCAGTCTGTCGACTGGGGGGATAAGTCAAAACACCTTGTAC. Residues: CASSLSTGGISQNTLY. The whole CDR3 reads CASSLSTGGISQNTLYF. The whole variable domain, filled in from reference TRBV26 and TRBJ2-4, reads NSKVIQTPRYLVKGQGQKAKMRCIPEKGHPVVFWYQQNKNNEFKFLINFQNQEVLQQIDMTEKRFSAECPSNSPCSLEIQSSEAGDSALYLCASSLSTGGISQNTLYFGAGTRLSVL.

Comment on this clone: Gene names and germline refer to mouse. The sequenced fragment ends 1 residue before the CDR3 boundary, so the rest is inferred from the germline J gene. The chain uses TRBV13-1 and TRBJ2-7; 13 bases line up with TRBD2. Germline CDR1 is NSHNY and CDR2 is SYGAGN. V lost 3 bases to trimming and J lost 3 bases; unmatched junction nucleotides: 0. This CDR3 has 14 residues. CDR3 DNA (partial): TGTGCCAGCAGTGGGGACTGGGGGGGCTATGAACAGTAC. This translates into CASSGDWGGYEQY. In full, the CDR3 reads CASSGDWGGYEQYF.

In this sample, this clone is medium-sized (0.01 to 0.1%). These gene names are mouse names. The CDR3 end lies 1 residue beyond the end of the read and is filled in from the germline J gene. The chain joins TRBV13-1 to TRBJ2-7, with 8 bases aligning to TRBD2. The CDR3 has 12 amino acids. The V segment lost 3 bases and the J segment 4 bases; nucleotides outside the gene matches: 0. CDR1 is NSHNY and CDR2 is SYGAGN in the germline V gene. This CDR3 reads CASSGTGYEQYF. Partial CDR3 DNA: TGTGCCAGCAGTGGGACTGGGTATGAACAGTAC.

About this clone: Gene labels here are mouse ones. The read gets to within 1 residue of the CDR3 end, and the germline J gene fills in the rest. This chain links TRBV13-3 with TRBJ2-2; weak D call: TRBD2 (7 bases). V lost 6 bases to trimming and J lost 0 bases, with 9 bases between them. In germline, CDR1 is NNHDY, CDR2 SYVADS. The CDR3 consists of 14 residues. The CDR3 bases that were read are TGTGCCAGCATGGGGGGCTCAAACACCGGGCAGCTCTAC. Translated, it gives CASMGGSNTGQLY. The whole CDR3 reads CASMGGSNTGQLYF.

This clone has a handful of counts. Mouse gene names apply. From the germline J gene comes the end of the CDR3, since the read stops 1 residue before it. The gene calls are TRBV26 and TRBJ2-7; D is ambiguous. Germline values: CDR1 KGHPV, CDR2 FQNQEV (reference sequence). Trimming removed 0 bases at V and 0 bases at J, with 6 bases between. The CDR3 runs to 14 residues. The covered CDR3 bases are TGTGCCAGCAGTCTGTCGCAAATCTCCTATGAACAGTAC. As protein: CASSLSQISYEQY. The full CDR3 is CASSLSQISYEQYF.

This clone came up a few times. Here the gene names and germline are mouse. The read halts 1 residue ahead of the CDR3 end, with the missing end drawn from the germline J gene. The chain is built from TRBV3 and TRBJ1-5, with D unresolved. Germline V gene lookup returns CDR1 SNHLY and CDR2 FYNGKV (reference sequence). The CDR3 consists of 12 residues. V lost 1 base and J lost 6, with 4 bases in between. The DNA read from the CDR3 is TGTGCCAGCAGCTTAGGGATCCAGGCTCCGCTT. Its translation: CASSLGIQAPL. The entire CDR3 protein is CASSLGIQAPLF.

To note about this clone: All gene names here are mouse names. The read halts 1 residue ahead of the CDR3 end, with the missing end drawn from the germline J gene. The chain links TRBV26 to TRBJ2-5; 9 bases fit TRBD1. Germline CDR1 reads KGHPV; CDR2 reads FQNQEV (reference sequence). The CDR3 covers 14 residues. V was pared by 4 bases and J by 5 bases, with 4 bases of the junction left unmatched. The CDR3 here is CASSPPGQGDTQYF. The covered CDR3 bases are TGTGCCAGCAGTCCTCCGGGACAGGGAGACACCCAGTAC.

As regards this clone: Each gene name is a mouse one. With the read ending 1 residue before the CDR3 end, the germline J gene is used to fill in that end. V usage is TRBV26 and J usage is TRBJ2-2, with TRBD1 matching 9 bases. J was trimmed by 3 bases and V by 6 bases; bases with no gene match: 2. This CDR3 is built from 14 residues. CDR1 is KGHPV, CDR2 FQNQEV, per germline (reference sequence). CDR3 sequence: CASSRDRDTGQLYF. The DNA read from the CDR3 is TGTGCCAGCAGCCGGGACAGGGACACCGGGCAGCTCTAC.

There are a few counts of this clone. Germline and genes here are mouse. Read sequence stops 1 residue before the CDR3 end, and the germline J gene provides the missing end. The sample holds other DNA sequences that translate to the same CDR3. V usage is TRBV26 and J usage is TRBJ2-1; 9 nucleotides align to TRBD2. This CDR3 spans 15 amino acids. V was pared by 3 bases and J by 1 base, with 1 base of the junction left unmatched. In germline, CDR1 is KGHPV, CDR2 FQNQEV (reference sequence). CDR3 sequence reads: CASSLWGGNYAEQFF. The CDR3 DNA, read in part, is TGTGCCAGCAGTCTCTGGGGGGGAAACTATGCTGAGCAGTTC.

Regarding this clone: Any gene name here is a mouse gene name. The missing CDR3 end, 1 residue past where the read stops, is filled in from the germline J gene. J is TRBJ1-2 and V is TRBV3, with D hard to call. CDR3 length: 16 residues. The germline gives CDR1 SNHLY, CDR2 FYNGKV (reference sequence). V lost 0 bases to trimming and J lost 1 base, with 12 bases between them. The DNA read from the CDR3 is TGTGCCAGCAGCTTAGCCGGGTTGAGAGGAAACTCCGACTACACC. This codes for CASSLAGLRGNSDYT. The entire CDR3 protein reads CASSLAGLRGNSDYTF.

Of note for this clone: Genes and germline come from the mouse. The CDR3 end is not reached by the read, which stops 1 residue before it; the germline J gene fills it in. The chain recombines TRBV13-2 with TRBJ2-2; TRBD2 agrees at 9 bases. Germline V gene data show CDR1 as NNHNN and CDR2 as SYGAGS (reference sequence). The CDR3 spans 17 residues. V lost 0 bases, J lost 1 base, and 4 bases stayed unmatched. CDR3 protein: CASGDDWGALNTGQLYF. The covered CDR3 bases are TGTGCCAGCGGTGATGACTGGGGGGCGCTAAACACCGGGCAGCTCTAC.

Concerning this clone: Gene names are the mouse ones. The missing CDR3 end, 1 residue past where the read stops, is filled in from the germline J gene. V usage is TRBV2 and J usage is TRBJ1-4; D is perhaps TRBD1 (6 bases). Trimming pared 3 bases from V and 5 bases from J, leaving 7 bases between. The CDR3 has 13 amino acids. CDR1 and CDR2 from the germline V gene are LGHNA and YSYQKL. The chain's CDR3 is CASSQGQNERLFF. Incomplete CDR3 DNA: TGTGCCAGCAGCCAGGGACAAAACGAAAGATTATTT. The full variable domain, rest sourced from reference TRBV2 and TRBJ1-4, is DPKIIQKPKYLVAVTGSEKILICEQYLGHNAMYWYRQSAKKPLEFMFSYSYQKLMDNQTASSRFQPQSSKKNHLDLQITALKPDDSATYFCASSQGQNERLFFGHGTKLSVL.

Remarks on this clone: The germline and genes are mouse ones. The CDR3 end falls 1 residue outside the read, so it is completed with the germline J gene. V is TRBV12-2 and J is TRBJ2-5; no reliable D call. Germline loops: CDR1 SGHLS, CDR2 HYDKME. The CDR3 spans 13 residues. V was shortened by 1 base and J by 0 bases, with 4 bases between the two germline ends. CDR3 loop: CASSLLNQDTQYF. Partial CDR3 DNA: TGTGCCAGCTCTCTTCTCAACCAAGACACCCAGTAC.